The 23 T cell receptor beta chains reported below all come from one sample, sequenced in a study of cytomegalovirus exposure and HLA in healthy donors. PCR involved 60 Vbeta and 13 Jbeta primers. Produced via immunoSEQ multiplex PCR; TCRdb's table is partial and in-frame only. The sample holds 90,000 to 120,000 clones; more than 75% are singletons and the top ten take around 5%. Sequencing used PBMCs. These receptor sequences come from a woman between 18 and 30 years old in good health and CMV-seropositive.

The chain has TRBV6-1 and TRBJ1-5; TRBD1 aligns across 8 bases. V was pared by 4 bases and J by 2 bases, with 1 base of the junction left unmatched. There are 14 residues in the CDR3. The germline V gene has CDR1 MNHNS and CDR2 SASEGT. The CDR3 region is CASSVTGGNQPQHF. DNA for the CDR3: TGTGCCAGCAGTGTGACAGGGGGCAATCAGCCCCAGCATTTT.

The V and J genes are TRBV19 and TRBJ2-3, with 11 positions matching TRBD2. The ends lost 5 bases at V and 0 bases at J; junction bases unmatched: 4. This CDR3 contains 16 residues. CDR1 and CDR2 (germline): LNHDA, SQIVND (reference sequence). CDR3 nucleotides: TGTGCCAGTAGTGAGAGACTAGCGGGAAGCACAGATACGCAGTATTTT. Its translation is CASSERLAGSTDTQYF.

CDR3 region: CASSYSPGGRTEAFF. The CDR3 DNA reads TGTGCCAGCAGTTACTCGCCGGGGGGGCGGACTGAAGCTTTCTTT. The chain carries TRBV6-5 and TRBJ1-1; a possible D gene is TRBD1 (6 bases). The CDR3 is made up of 15 amino acids. V was shortened by 0 bases and J by 5 bases, with 13 bases between the two germline ends. Germline assignment: CDR1 MNHEY and CDR2 SVGAGI.

V gene TRBV25-1 combines with J gene TRBJ2-5; 7 nucleotides agree with TRBD2. Germline CDR1 reads MGHDK; CDR2 reads SYGVNS. This CDR3 region has 15 residues. The V gene end was trimmed by 8 bases and the J gene end by 5 bases; junction bases not matched to a gene: 14. CDR3 DNA sequence: TGTGCCAGCGGGGGTCTAGCGGTTGAGAGGGAGACCCAGTACTTC. This translates into CASGGLAVERETQYF.

The chain is built from TRBV30 and TRBJ2-2; D gene ambiguous. This CDR3 is 12 amino acids long. Germline V gives CDR1 GTSNPN, CDR2 SVGIG (reference sequence). V was pared by 4 bases and J by 6 bases, with 9 bases between. Written as DNA, the CDR3 is TGTGCCTGGAACTACATGGCCGGGGAGCTGTTTTTT. Translating it yields CAWNYMAGELFF.

For this clone: The sample carries other DNA sequences with the same CDR3. The chain has TRBV29-1 and TRBJ2-5, with 7 bases that match TRBD2. J gave up 4 bases and V 7 bases, and 9 bases lay outside the gene matches. Germline V gene data show CDR1 as SQVTM and CDR2 as ANQGSEA. The CDR3 is made up of 13 amino acids. CDR3 nucleotide sequence: TGCAGCGGAGGTCGGGGGGTAGGAGAGACCCAGTACTTC. As protein: CSGGRGVGETQYF.

The chain combines TRBV10-1 with TRBJ2-3; D may be TRBD2 (5 bases). Germline CDR1 and CDR2: WNHNN and SYGVQD (reference sequence). This CDR3 comprises 15 residues. Trimming shortened V by 0 bases and J by 0 bases, and 7 bases separated the two germline ends. CDR3 in DNA: TGCGCCAGCAGTGAGTCCGCGGGCAGCACAGATACGCAGTATTTT. Translating it yields CASSESAGSTDTQYF.

This clone showed up just a few times. The V call is TRBV7-9, the J call TRBJ2-7; 8 bases are a match to TRBD1. This CDR3 region has 16 residues. The junction had 8 bases not matched to a gene; V was cut back by 3 bases and J by 1 base. CDR1 SEHNR and CDR2 FQNEAQ come from the germline V gene (reference sequence). The CDR3 DNA reads as TGTGCCAGCAGCTTTTTAGTGGGACAGGCATCCTACGAGCAGTACTTC. Protein product: CASSFLVGQASYEQYF.

The chain links TRBV5-4 to TRBJ2-7, with a tentative D call TRBD2 (5 bases). Per germline, CDR1 SGHNT and CDR2 YYREEE (reference sequence). The V gene lost 0 bases and the J gene lost 7 bases, with 20 bases spanning the gap. The CDR3 covers 16 residues. CDR3 nucleotide sequence: TGTGCCAGCAGCTTGGAAGGTGGGAGACGGCCGGAGGAGCAGTACTTC. Translating it yields CASSLEGGRRPEEQYF.

The sample holds a few counts of this clone. The genes are TRBV6-5 and TRBJ1-1, with unresolved D. Germline V lookup: CDR1 MNHEY, CDR2 SVGAGI. CDR3 length: 13 amino acids. V lost 7 bases and J 6 bases, leaving 15 bases between the germline ends. CDR3: CASTPPAGAEAFF. The CDR3 DNA sequence: TGTGCCAGCACCCCCCCGGCCGGGGCTGAAGCTTTCTTT.

This clone was picked up one time. The chain couples TRBV29-1 to TRBJ2-7, with D tentatively TRBD2 (6 bases). This CDR3 has 13 amino acids. The germline V gene has CDR1 SQVTM and CDR2 ANQGSEA. Trimming cost V 6 bases and J 7 bases, with 19 bases left between them. CDR3 in amino acids: CSVSPGGLSEQYF. As DNA, the CDR3 is TGCAGCGTCTCCCCTGGAGGGCTGAGTGAGCAGTACTTC.

The chain combines TRBV28 with TRBJ1-2, with 12 nucleotides matching TRBD1. This CDR3 region has 14 residues. J lost 7 bases, V lost 2 bases, and 2 bases had no gene match. Germline assignment: CDR1 MDHEN and CDR2 SYDVKM. CDR3: CASSLGTGGFGYTF. In DNA, the CDR3 is TGTGCCAGCAGTTTAGGGACAGGGGGCTTTGGCTACACCTTC.

With respect to this clone: One end of the junction is discordant with germline, which a read error may explain. Other nucleotide sequences in the sample specify the same CDR3. CDR3 coding DNA: TGTGCCAGCAGTTACTCCTCAGGGGGCAACCAGCCCCAGCATTTT. Translated: CASSYSSGGNQPQHF. The rearrangement joins TRBV6-5 to TRBJ1-5, with TRBD1 identical over 8 bases. The CDR3 is 15 amino acids. From germline, CDR1 is MNHEY and CDR2 SVGAGI.

The chain uses TRBV21-1 and TRBJ2-7; TRBD2, the table's D call, lacks a check against the DNA. TRBV21-1 is a pseudogene. This CDR3 has 16 residues. The CDR3 is CASSKAEREGSYEQYF. The CDR3 nucleotides read TGTGCCAGCAGCAAAGCTGAGCGGGAGGGCTCCTACGAGCAGTACTTC.

The gene calls are TRBV5-6 and TRBJ2-2; D is ambiguous. CDR1 is SGHDT, CDR2 YYEEEE, per germline. Trimming cost V 4 bases and J 6 bases, with 13 bases left between them. The CDR3 extends over 14 amino acids. This chain's CDR3 is CASSHYSVPGELFF. The CDR3 DNA reads TGTGCCAGCAGCCACTATAGTGTACCCGGGGAGCTGTTTTTT.

The rearrangement joins TRBV5-1 to TRBJ2-3, with 8 bases lining up with TRBD2. This CDR3 contains 16 residues. The V gene's germline CDR1 is SGHRS and CDR2 YFSETQ. V shed 4 bases and J 2 bases; nucleotides not matched to a gene: 9. The CDR3, as DNA: TGCGCCAGCAGCCGGCAGGGACTAGACTCCACAGATACGCAGTATTTT. Translating gives CASSRQGLDSTDTQYF. Supplemented by reference TRBV5-1 and TRBJ2-3, the full variable domain reads KAGVTQTPRYLIKTRGQQVTLSCSPISGHRSVSWYQQTPGQGLQFLFEYFSETQRNKGNFPGRFSGRQFSNSRSEMNVSTLELGDSALYLCASSRQGLDSTDTQYFGPGTRLTVL.

The J gene is TRBJ2-3, the V gene TRBV2; no reliable D call. Germline V CDR1 and CDR2: SNHLY, FYNNEI. The CDR3 is made up of 11 amino acids. V dropped 4 bases and J dropped 4 bases, with 3 bases sitting between them. CDR3 sequence (DNA): TGTGCCAGCAGTGTAGCAGATACGCAGTATTTT. It encodes CASSVADTQYF.

The rearrangement joins TRBV19 to TRBJ2-1; 8 nucleotides line up with TRBD2. The junction had 1 base not matched to a gene; V was cut back by 1 base and J by 2 bases. Germline lookup yields CDR1 LNHDA and CDR2 SQIVND (reference sequence). The CDR3 runs to 15 residues. The CDR3 spells CASSIGLAPYNEQFF. DNA of the CDR3: TGTGCCAGTAGTATAGGACTAGCGCCCTACAATGAGCAGTTCTTC.

This clone was counted a few times. The V and J genes are TRBV5-6 and TRBJ1-4; 10 nucleotides align to TRBD1. Per the germline V gene, CDR1 is SGHDT and CDR2 is YYEEEE. The CDR3 is 15 amino acids. The V and J ends lost 3 bases and 9 bases, in that order; junction bases with no gene match: 8. CDR3 region: CASSSKDRGRKKLFF. The CDR3 DNA is TGTGCCAGCAGCTCAAAAGACAGGGGGCGGAAAAAACTGTTTTTT.

The V gene is TRBV19, the J gene TRBJ1-5; a weak D match, TRBD1 (5 bases). V gave up 5 bases and J gave up 2 bases, with 13 bases separating them. This CDR3 has 15 amino acids. The germline V gene has CDR1 LNHDA and CDR2 SQIVND (reference sequence). CDR3 sequence (DNA): TGTGCCAGTAGTCCTCAGGGTATCGGCAATCAGCCCCAGCATTTT. It specifies CASSPQGIGNQPQHF.

The chain carries TRBV10-2 and TRBJ1-1; D is possibly TRBD1 (5 bases). Germline V gene data show CDR1 as WSHSY and CDR2 as SAAADI. Trimming left V 3 bases short and J 4 bases short, with 18 bases between. This CDR3 region has 16 residues. The CDR3 nucleotides are TGCGCCAGCAGTGATCCCCGGGACTCCCGTGGCACTGAAGCTTTCTTT. The encoded protein is CASSDPRDSRGTEAFF.

This rearrangement joins TRBV9 to TRBJ2-7; D is unresolved. The CDR3 is made up of 14 amino acids. V was cut by 3 bases and J by 5 bases, with 15 bases left in between. The germline V gene has CDR1 SGDLS and CDR2 YYNGEE. CDR3: CASSEPGAPHEQYF. The CDR3, as DNA: TGTGCCAGCAGCGAACCGGGTGCCCCCCACGAGCAGTACTTC.

The chain employs TRBV16 and TRBJ2-5; D gene ambiguous. The J call may not be correct, given that the DNA end is closer to TRBJ2-7. CDR1 and CDR2 (germline): KGHSY, FQNENV. The CDR3 spans 14 residues. The CDR3 DNA sequence: TGTGCCAGCAGCCTCATGCCTACCCCCTACGAGCAGTACTTC. It specifies CASSLMPTPYEQYF.